This T cell receptor (beta chain) came from a study of cytomegalovirus exposure and HLA in healthy donors. The V end was cut by 7 bases, the J end by 7 bases, with 14 bases between. CDR3 length: 13 residues. Germline V CDR1 and CDR2: WSHSY, SAAADI. PCR was performed using 60 Vbeta and 13 Jbeta primers. TCRdb's table, derived via immunoSEQ multiplex PCR, lists solely in-frame clones and lacks some. The sample shows about 160,000 clones, approximately 80% of them seen only once. As for this clone: The antigen is not known.

Findings of the study overall: In a later analysis, at a false discovery rate of 0.05, under 20,000 TCR beta sequences matched HLA alleles. For cytomegalovirus status, the classifier reportedly gave diagnoses with high specificity and sensitivity.

There were likely unrecorded immune exposures, though donors were nominally healthy when sampled. This TCR was sampled from a woman aged 50 to 65 in good health and CMV-seronegative. The source material was PBMCs. The rearrangement uses TRBV10-2 and TRBJ1-5; possibly TRBD1 for D (6 bases). The CDR3 DNA reads as TGCGCCAGCACCCCGACGGGGACACAGCCCCAGCATTTT. This codes for CASTPTGTQPQHF.